Presented here are 20 T cell receptor beta chains from one specimen sequenced in a study of Tregs in tolerant kidney transplant recipients. Method: immunoSEQ multiplex PCR; TCRdb's copy keeps in-frame clones and lacks some. The repertoire consists of approximately 69,000 clones, with approximately 88% occurring once and the leading ten covering about 0.36%. The material was CD4+ T cells from blood, obtained before the transplant. All receptors derive from a human donor who received a combined kidney and bone marrow transplant.

The CDR3 nucleotides are TGCGCCAGCAGCTTTTTACCTAACCCGTCCTACGAGCAGTACTTC. Its translation is CASSFLPNPSYEQYF. J is TRBJ2-7 and V is TRBV5-1; D gene uncertain. CDR3 length: 15 residues. V dropped 2 bases and J dropped 1 base, with 13 bases sitting between them. CDR1 and CDR2 (germline): SGHRS, YFSETQ. The entire variable domain, with the rest obtained from reference TRBV5-1 and TRBJ2-7, is as follows: KAGVTQTPRYLIKTRGQQVTLSCSPISGHRSVSWYQQTPGQGLQFLFEYFSETQRNKGNFPGRFSGRQFSNSRSEMNVSTLELGDSALYLCASSFLPNPSYEQYFGPGTRLTVT.

V and J are TRBV28 and TRBJ2-7; the match to TRBD2 covers 12 bases. The V gene end was trimmed by 3 bases and the J gene end by 8 bases; junction bases not matched to a gene: 8. Germline assignment: CDR1 MDHEN and CDR2 SYDVKM. This CDR3 contains 15 residues. In DNA form, the CDR3 reads TGTGCCAGCAGTTTGATACTAGCGGGAGGAGATAAGCAGTACTTC. Amino acid sequence: CASSLILAGGDKQYF. The full variable domain, in which reference TRBV28 and TRBJ2-7 provide the parts outside the CDR3, is DVKVTQSSRYLVKRTGEKVFLECVQDMDHENMFWYRQDPGLGLRLIYFSYDVKMKEKGDIPEGYSVSREKKERFSLILESASTNQTSMYLCASSLILAGGDKQYFGPGTRLTVT.

This sequence joins TRBV5-1 and TRBJ2-3, with D unresolved. Looked up from germline, CDR1 is SGHRS and CDR2 is YFSETQ. CDR3 length equals 14 residues. Trimming pared 0 bases from V and 0 bases from J, leaving 5 bases between. The chain's CDR3 is CASSLVSSTDTQYF. DNA of the CDR3: TGCGCCAGCAGCTTGGTGTCTAGCACAGATACGCAGTATTTT.

V gene TRBV6-6 combines with J gene TRBJ2-3, with D maybe TRBD2 (6 bases). Trimming took off 6 bases at V and 6 bases at J, with 19 bases between the two ends. From germline, CDR1 is MNHNY and CDR2 SVGAGI (reference sequence). CDR3 size: 15 residues. CDR3 region: CASSPGTSRGDTQYF. The CDR3 DNA is TGTGCCAGCAGCCCCGGGACGAGCCGGGGGGATACGCAGTATTTT.

The chain joins TRBV6-5 to TRBJ1-2; D perhaps matches TRBD1 (5 bases). V was cut by 6 bases and J by 6 bases, with 17 bases left in between. The CDR3 runs to 14 residues. Germline V gene sequence: CDR1 MNHEY, CDR2 SVGAGI. CDR3 residues: CASSQLGGDHGYTF. DNA of the CDR3: TGTGCCAGCAGCCAATTGGGGGGGGATCATGGCTACACCTTC.

DNA of the CDR3: TGTGCCAGCAGCCAAGGACTGAACACCGGGGAGCTGTTTTTT. This sequence encodes CASSQGLNTGELFF. V gene TRBV4-2 combines with J gene TRBJ2-2; D is unclear. Germline V gene data show CDR1 as LGHNA and CDR2 as YNFKEQ. The CDR3 has 14 residues. V was clipped by 1 base and J by 1 base, with 4 bases between them.

The V call is TRBV18, the J call TRBJ2-7; no clear D gene. The germline gives CDR1 KGHSH, CDR2 LQKENI. Trimming removed 8 bases from V and 0 bases from J, with 11 bases in between. This CDR3 is built from 13 residues. CDR3 residues: CASRGDGSYEQYF. The CDR3 DNA reads TGTGCCAGCAGAGGAGACGGCTCCTACGAGCAGTACTTC.

The rearrangement links TRBV10-3 to TRBJ2-2; TRBD2 matches at 7 bases. CDR1 is ENHRY and CDR2 is SYGVKD in the germline V gene. V shed 10 bases and J 0 bases; nucleotides not matched to a gene: 17. This CDR3 is built from 18 residues. CDR3 DNA sequence: TGTGCCACCTTTTCCCTTGACCGGCGGGAGCCGAACACCGGGGAGCTGTTTTTT. Protein: CATFSLDRREPNTGELFF.

The chain couples TRBV27 to TRBJ1-1; tentative D call: TRBD1 (6 bases). This CDR3 comprises 13 residues. V was clipped by 3 bases and J by 8 bases, with 13 bases between them. Germline V gene sequence: CDR1 MNHEY, CDR2 SMNVEV (reference sequence). This CDR3 reads CASSFEDSPEAFF. The CDR3 region has the DNA TGTGCCAGCAGTTTCGAGGACAGTCCCGAAGCTTTCTTT.

The chain joins TRBV4-2 to TRBJ2-1, with 13 nucleotides matching TRBD2. The length of the CDR3 is 20 residues. J was trimmed by 2 bases and V by 3 bases; bases with no gene match: 13. Per the germline V gene, CDR1 is LGHNA and CDR2 is YNFKEQ. The CDR3 DNA sequence: TGTGCCAGCAGCCAGGCCAGGACTAGCGGGAGAGGTCGGGCCTACAATGAGCAGTTCTTC. This gives the protein CASSQARTSGRGRAYNEQFF.

Here the CDR3 DNA reads TGTGCCAGCAGCCAACGTAACCAGCGGGAGAGCGATACGCAGTATTTT. Amino acids: CASSQRNQRESDTQYF. V is TRBV4-2 and J is TRBJ2-3; 8 nucleotides line up with TRBD2. V gave up 2 bases and J gave up 6 bases; unmatched junction bases: 10. Looked up from germline, CDR1 is LGHNA and CDR2 is YNFKEQ. The CDR3 extends over 16 amino acids.

The chain carries TRBV4-3 and TRBJ2-5; 11 bases fit TRBD2. V was pared by 3 bases and J by 1 base, with 1 base of the junction left unmatched. The CDR3 spans 15 residues. The V gene's germline CDR1 is LGHNA and CDR2 YSLEER. The chain's CDR3 is CASSHLAGGQETQYF. CDR3 coding DNA: TGCGCCAGCAGCCACCTAGCGGGAGGCCAAGAGACCCAGTACTTC.

V is TRBV30 and J is TRBJ2-6; D possibly corresponds to TRBD1 (6 bases). Trimming cost V 0 bases and J 3 bases, with 12 bases left between them. Germline assignment: CDR1 GTSNPN and CDR2 SVGIG (reference sequence). The CDR3 sequence is 16 residues long. This chain's CDR3 is CAWSVPGHVGANVLTF. The CDR3 DNA sequence: TGTGCCTGGAGTGTCCCGGGACACGTTGGGGCCAACGTCCTGACTTTC. The variable domain in full, completed from reference TRBV30 and TRBJ2-6, reads SQTIHQWPATLVQPVGSPLSLECTVEGTSNPNLYWYRQAAGRGLQLLFYSVGIGQISSEVPQNLSASRPQDRQFILSSKKLLLSDSGFYLCAWSVPGHVGANVLTFGAGSRLTVL.

The V gene is TRBV10-3, the J gene TRBJ1-1; tentative D call: TRBD1 (5 bases). Looked up from germline, CDR1 is ENHRY and CDR2 is SYGVKD. CDR3 length equals 15 residues. Deletions cut 2 bases from V and 1 base from J, with 11 bases between. CDR3 in amino acids: CAISEVGRENTEAFF. Written as DNA, the CDR3 is TGTGCCATCAGTGAGGTTGGCAGGGAGAACACTGAAGCTTTCTTT.

This chain links TRBV25-1 with TRBJ2-7, with a tentative D call TRBD1 (6 bases). CDR3 length equals 12 residues. Per germline, CDR1 MGHDK and CDR2 SYGVNS. The V end lost 9 bases, the J end lost 2 bases, and 11 bases lay between the germline ends. The CDR3 loop is CASRQDTYEQYF. The CDR3 DNA reads as TGTGCCAGTAGACAGGACACCTACGAGCAGTACTTC.

The chain combines TRBV7-8 with TRBJ2-7; 14 bases are a match to TRBD2. This CDR3 region has 17 residues. With 3 bases clipped from V and 2 bases from J, the junction kept 6 bases outside the gene matches. Germline CDR1 and CDR2: SGHVS and FQNEAQ. Here the CDR3 reads CASSFWGTSGSTYEQYF. The CDR3 DNA is TGTGCCAGCAGCTTCTGGGGGACTAGCGGGAGTACCTACGAGCAGTACTTC. The full variable domain, completed using reference TRBV7-8 and TRBJ2-7, is GAGVSQSPRYKVAKRGQDVALRCDPISGHVSLFWYQQALGQGPEFLTYFQNEAQLDKSGLPSDRFFAERPEGSVSTLKIQRTQQEDSAVYLCASSFWGTSGSTYEQYFGPGTRLTVT.

The rearrangement links TRBV5-1 to TRBJ1-4; tentatively, D is TRBD1 (5 bases). V was clipped by 0 bases and J by 4 bases, with 7 bases between them. Germline CDR1 reads SGHRS; CDR2 reads YFSETQ. The CDR3 is made up of 14 amino acids. CDR3 region: CASSLDRSNEKLFF. CDR3 coding DNA: TGCGCCAGCAGCTTGGACAGGAGTAATGAAAAACTGTTTTTT.

The chain employs TRBV6-5 and TRBJ1-1; D call uncertain. CDR1 is MNHEY and CDR2 is SVGAGI in the germline V gene. Trimming removed 2 bases at V and 1 base at J, with 14 bases between. The CDR3 sequence is 16 residues long. CDR3 in DNA: TGTGCCAGCAGTTACCGCGGGAGGGCTGAGAACACTGAAGCTTTCTTT. Translated, it gives CASSYRGRAENTEAFF.

The chain employs TRBV5-1 and TRBJ2-5, with 7 bases aligning to TRBD1. The CDR3 sequence is 13 residues long. Losses at the gene ends were 7 bases for V and 3 bases for J; bases not matched to a gene: 6. Germline CDR1 is SGHRS and CDR2 is YFSETQ. The CDR3 region has the DNA TGCGCCAGCCATACAGGGGCAAAAGAGACCCAGTACTTC. Protein sequence: CASHTGAKETQYF. Combining the CDR3 with reference TRBV5-1 and TRBJ2-5 gives the whole variable domain KAGVTQTPRYLIKTRGQQVTLSCSPISGHRSVSWYQQTPGQGLQFLFEYFSETQRNKGNFPGRFSGRQFSNSRSEMNVSTLELGDSALYLCASHTGAKETQYFGPGTRLLVL.

The V gene is TRBV4-2, the J gene TRBJ1-1, with 7 positions matching TRBD1. The V segment lost 2 bases and the J segment 1 base; nucleotides outside the gene matches: 7. CDR3 size: 16 residues. In germline, CDR1 is LGHNA, CDR2 YNFKEQ. CDR3 in DNA: TGTGCCAGCAGCCAAAAAGGGGGACAGAAGAACACTGAAGCTTTCTTT. It specifies CASSQKGGQKNTEAFF.